Listed below are T cell receptor beta chains from one sample, sequenced in a study of blood T cell repertoires in COVID-19. The data were produced by immunoSEQ multiplex PCR, yet TCRdb's version contains in-frame clones alone and is incomplete. The profile shows roughly 50,000 clones, about 91% of them singletons. The specimen was peripheral blood. These TCRs come from a woman aged 60-75 years with active or convalescent COVID-19. Each CDR3 is given with its conserved first and last residue. Fields, in order: clone size, D gene, J gene, V gene, CDR3 length, CDR3 DNA, CDR3 protein. A D gene is named only where the DNA matches it firmly. Some rows mark clone size as missing; the rest say once, few, many or name a class of expanded clone.

clone size: .
D gene: .
J gene: TRBJ1-2
V gene: TRBV10-1
CDR3 length: 13
CDR3 DNA: TGCGCCAGCAGTGAGTACAGGGTACGTGGCTACACCTTC
CDR3 protein: CASSEYRVRGYTF

clone size: once
D gene: .
J gene: TRBJ2-7
V gene: TRBV28
CDR3 length: 14
CDR3 DNA: TGTGCCAGCAGTGGCCCGGAGCAACTCTACGAGCAGTACTTC
CDR3 protein: CASSGPEQLYEQYF

clone size: .
D gene: TRBD2
J gene: TRBJ2-7
V gene: TRBV28
CDR3 length: 15
CDR3 DNA: TGTGCCAGCAGCGGGGGACTAGTCCCCCTCTACGAGCAGTACTTC
CDR3 protein: CASSGGLVPLYEQYF

clone size: .
D gene: .
J gene: TRBJ2-2
V gene: TRBV4-1
CDR3 length: 15
CDR3 DNA: TGCGCCAGCAGCCAAGGGGACACGAACACCGGGGAGCTGTTTTTT
CDR3 protein: CASSQGDTNTGELFF

clone size: .
D gene: .
J gene: TRBJ1-6
V gene: TRBV15
CDR3 length: 16
CDR3 DNA: TGTGCCACCAGCAGAGATCGCCAGGGGTATAATTCACCCCTCCACTTT
CDR3 protein: CATSRDRQGYNSPLHF

clone size: .
D gene: .
J gene: TRBJ2-2
V gene: TRBV7-2
CDR3 length: 12
CDR3 DNA: TGTGCCAGCAGCCCTAACACCGGGGAGCTGTTTTTT
CDR3 protein: CASSPNTGELFF

clone size: .
D gene: TRBD1
J gene: TRBJ2-6
V gene: TRBV16
CDR3 length: 14
CDR3 DNA: TGTGCCAGCAGCCTACAGGGGGCCGCCAACGTCCTGACTTTC
CDR3 protein: CASSLQGAANVLTF

clone size: .
D gene: TRBD2
J gene: TRBJ2-1
V gene: TRBV5-1
CDR3 length: 13
CDR3 DNA: TGCGCCAGCAGCGGGACTAGCGGGAGGGAGGGGTTCTTC
CDR3 protein: CASSGTSGREGFF

clone size: .
D gene: TRBD1
J gene: TRBJ2-7
V gene: TRBV12-5
CDR3 length: 15
CDR3 DNA: TGTGCTAGTGGTGGACCGCCGGGACAGGGTTACGAGCAGTACTTC
CDR3 protein: CASGGPPGQGYEQYF

clone size: .
D gene: TRBD2
J gene: TRBJ2-1
V gene: TRBV28
CDR3 length: 15
CDR3 DNA: TGTGCCAGCAGCTCTTCTAGCGGTAATTACAATGAGCAGTTCTTC
CDR3 protein: CASSSSSGNYNEQFF

clone size: .
D gene: .
J gene: TRBJ2-1
V gene: TRBV12-3/TRBV12-4
CDR3 length: 13
CDR3 DNA: TGTGCCAGCAGTTTTTCATCAAACAATGAGCAGTTCTTC
CDR3 protein: CASSFSSNNEQFF

clone size: .
D gene: TRBD2
J gene: TRBJ2-3
V gene: TRBV20-1
CDR3 length: 16
CDR3 DNA: TGCAGTGCCAGTACGGGACTAGCGGTCGAGCCAGATACGCAGTATTTT
CDR3 protein: CSASTGLAVEPDTQYF

clone size: .
D gene: .
J gene: TRBJ1-2
V gene: TRBV4-2
CDR3 length: 17
CDR3 DNA: TGTGCCAGCAGCCAAGATCAATGGACAGCTGAAGACTATGGCTACACCTTC
CDR3 protein: CASSQDQWTAEDYGYTF

clone size: .
D gene: .
J gene: TRBJ1-5
V gene: TRBV28
CDR3 length: 12
CDR3 DNA: TGTGCCACCCTAGGGGTAAATCAGCCCCAGCATTTT
CDR3 protein: CATLGVNQPQHF

clone size: .
D gene: .
J gene: TRBJ1-2
V gene: TRBV7-2
CDR3 length: 14
CDR3 DNA: TGTGCCAGCAGCTTACCGAACCCGAGGGATGGCTACACCTTC
CDR3 protein: CASSLPNPRDGYTF

clone size: .
D gene: TRBD1
J gene: TRBJ1-3
V gene: TRBV11-2
CDR3 length: 17
CDR3 DNA: TGTGCCAGCAGCTTAGATTGGACAGGGGGCGCGGGAAACACCATATATTTT
CDR3 protein: CASSLDWTGGAGNTIYF

clone size: .
D gene: TRBD1
J gene: TRBJ1-1
V gene: TRBV12-5
CDR3 length: 16
CDR3 DNA: TGTGCTAGTGGTTTGGCCCCCACTCAGGGGGACACTGAAGCTTTCTTT
CDR3 protein: CASGLAPTQGDTEAFF

clone size: .
D gene: .
J gene: TRBJ2-7
V gene: TRBV11-2
CDR3 length: 14
CDR3 DNA: TGTGCCAGCAGCTTGGGCAAAAGCTCCTACGAGCAGTACTTC
CDR3 protein: CASSLGKSSYEQYF

clone size: .
D gene: .
J gene: TRBJ1-1
V gene: TRBV2
CDR3 length: 12
CDR3 DNA: TGTGCCAGCAGGTTCATGAACACTGAAGCTTTCTTT
CDR3 protein: CASRFMNTEAFF

clone size: .
D gene: .
J gene: TRBJ2-1
V gene: TRBV7-3
CDR3 length: 15
CDR3 DNA: TGTGCCAGCAGCTTCACCCCGAGCTCCTACAATGAGCAGTTCTTC
CDR3 protein: CASSFTPSSYNEQFF

clone size: .
D gene: .
J gene: TRBJ2-1
V gene: TRBV3-1/TRBV3-2
CDR3 length: 17
CDR3 DNA: TGTGCCAGCAGCCAAGGAGCGAGCGTTAGCTCCTACAATGAGCAGTTCTTC
CDR3 protein: CASSQGASVSSYNEQFF

clone size: .
D gene: .
J gene: TRBJ2-7
V gene: TRBV28
CDR3 length: 16
CDR3 DNA: TGTGCCAGCAGTCGCCACTCAATCGACAGCCCCTACGAGCAGTACTTC
CDR3 protein: CASSRHSIDSPYEQYF

clone size: .
D gene: .
J gene: TRBJ1-2
V gene: TRBV21-1
CDR3 length: 17
CDR3 DNA: TGTGCCAGCAGCAACGGACAGGGGGACGCGAAGGACTATGGCTACACCTTC
CDR3 protein: CASSNGQGDAKDYGYTF

clone size: once
D gene: .
J gene: TRBJ1-1
V gene: TRBV4-2
CDR3 length: 15
CDR3 DNA: TGTGCCAGCAGCCAAGATTCCAGGGAGGGATCTGAAGCTTTCTTT
CDR3 protein: CASSQDSREGSEAFF

clone size: .
D gene: .
J gene: TRBJ2-2
V gene: TRBV5-1
CDR3 length: 14
CDR3 DNA: TGCGCCAGCAGCTTGGTAGGAGGGCCCGGGGAGCTGTTTTTT
CDR3 protein: CASSLVGGPGELFF

clone size: .
D gene: .
J gene: TRBJ2-1
V gene: TRBV7-2
CDR3 length: 13
CDR3 DNA: TGTGCCAGCAGCCAGAGCGCAAACAATGAGCAGTTCTTC
CDR3 protein: CASSQSANNEQFF

clone size: .
D gene: TRBD2
J gene: TRBJ2-3
V gene: TRBV28
CDR3 length: 15
CDR3 DNA: TGTGCCAGCAGCCGAAGCGGGGGGCGGGCAGATACGCAGTATTTT
CDR3 protein: CASSRSGGRADTQYF

clone size: once
D gene: TRBD1
J gene: TRBJ2-2
V gene: TRBV5-1
CDR3 length: 16
CDR3 DNA: TGCGCCAGCAGCTTGGTTGGACAGGGGGGTACCGGGGAGCTGTTTTTT
CDR3 protein: CASSLVGQGGTGELFF

clone size: .
D gene: .
J gene: TRBJ1-5
V gene: TRBV5-4
CDR3 length: 14
CDR3 DNA: TGTGCCAGCAGCATGGGACACGAGAATCAGCCCCAGCATTTT
CDR3 protein: CASSMGHENQPQHF

clone size: .
D gene: .
J gene: TRBJ2-3
V gene: TRBV24-1
CDR3 length: 14
CDR3 DNA: TGTGCCACCAGTGACGCAGGGAACCCAGATACGCAGTATTTT
CDR3 protein: CATSDAGNPDTQYF

clone size: .
D gene: .
J gene: TRBJ2-7
V gene: TRBV9
CDR3 length: 15
CDR3 DNA: TGTGCCAGCAGCGTAGGGGGGCAAATTTCCTACGAGCAGTACTTC
CDR3 protein: CASSVGGQISYEQYF

clone size: .
D gene: .
J gene: TRBJ1-5
V gene: TRBV6-5
CDR3 length: 15
CDR3 DNA: TGTGCCAGCAAGTACAGGCAGCTCAACCATCAGCCCCAGCATTTT
CDR3 protein: CASKYRQLNHQPQHF

clone size: .
D gene: .
J gene: TRBJ1-2
V gene: TRBV9
CDR3 length: 13
CDR3 DNA: TGTGCCAGCAGCGTAGCCGGGGGGGGTGGCTACACCTTC
CDR3 protein: CASSVAGGGGYTF

clone size: .
D gene: TRBD2
J gene: TRBJ2-3
V gene: TRBV18
CDR3 length: 15
CDR3 DNA: TGTGCCAGCTCACCACAGGCGGGGGGCGCAGATACGCAGTATTTT
CDR3 protein: CASSPQAGGADTQYF

clone size: .
D gene: .
J gene: TRBJ2-7
V gene: TRBV28
CDR3 length: 14
CDR3 DNA: TGTGCCAGCAGTTTTGGGCAGGGGAGCTACGAGCAGTACTTC
CDR3 protein: CASSFGQGSYEQYF

clone size: .
D gene: TRBD2
J gene: TRBJ2-2
V gene: TRBV7-8
CDR3 length: 16
CDR3 DNA: TGTGCCAGCACCCCGACTAGCGGGACGAACACCGGGGAGCTGTTTTTT
CDR3 protein: CASTPTSGTNTGELFF

clone size: .
D gene: .
J gene: TRBJ2-7
V gene: TRBV18
CDR3 length: 14
CDR3 DNA: TGTGCCAGCTCCCAGAGCAGGGGAGCGTTAGAGCAGTACTTC
CDR3 protein: CASSQSRGALEQYF

clone size: .
D gene: TRBD2
J gene: TRBJ2-1
V gene: TRBV2
CDR3 length: 16
CDR3 DNA: TGTGCCAGCAGCGCCTTGACTAGCAGGATGGGGGGTGAGCAGTTCTTC
CDR3 protein: CASSALTSRMGGEQFF

clone size: .
D gene: TRBD1
J gene: TRBJ1-4
V gene: TRBV28
CDR3 length: 15
CDR3 DNA: TGTGCCAGCAGTACCCAGGGGGCTCCTAATGAAAAACTGTTTTTT
CDR3 protein: CASSTQGAPNEKLFF

clone size: .
D gene: .
J gene: TRBJ1-5
V gene: TRBV12-3/TRBV12-4
CDR3 length: 13
CDR3 DNA: TGTGCCAGCCGGGAGTTAAGCAATCAGCCCCAGCATTTT
CDR3 protein: CASRELSNQPQHF

clone size: .
D gene: TRBD2
J gene: TRBJ2-3
V gene: TRBV7-2
CDR3 length: 17
CDR3 DNA: TGTGCCAGCAGACTTACCTATAGCGGGAGGACCACAGATACGCAGTATTTT
CDR3 protein: CASRLTYSGRTTDTQYF

clone size: .
D gene: .
J gene: TRBJ2-7
V gene: TRBV27
CDR3 length: 13
CDR3 DNA: TGTGCCAGCGGGAGGGGGGCTGTGGACGAGCAGTACTTC
CDR3 protein: CASGRGAVDEQYF

clone size: .
D gene: TRBD2
J gene: TRBJ2-3
V gene: TRBV5-4
CDR3 length: 14
CDR3 DNA: TGTGCCAGCAGCTCCAATCTGGCGGGGGGTACGCAGTATTTT
CDR3 protein: CASSSNLAGGTQYF

clone size: .
D gene: TRBD2
J gene: TRBJ2-1
V gene: TRBV4-1
CDR3 length: 17
CDR3 DNA: TGCGCCAGCAGCCAAGATGTTACTAGCGGGGGGGTATATGAGCAGTTCTTC
CDR3 protein: CASSQDVTSGGVYEQFF

clone size: .
D gene: TRBD2
J gene: TRBJ2-5
V gene: TRBV9
CDR3 length: 14
CDR3 DNA: TGTGCCAGCAGCGCCCTAGCGCGGGGGGAGACCCAGTACTTC
CDR3 protein: CASSALARGETQYF

clone size: .
D gene: .
J gene: TRBJ2-7
V gene: TRBV9
CDR3 length: 14
CDR3 DNA: TGTGCCAGCAGCGTAGGAGACAGGACCTACGAGCAGTACTTC
CDR3 protein: CASSVGDRTYEQYF

clone size: .
D gene: TRBD2
J gene: TRBJ2-3
V gene: TRBV27
CDR3 length: 14
CDR3 DNA: TGTGCCAGCAGTTGGACGGGGGGGCTATATACGCAGTATTTT
CDR3 protein: CASSWTGGLYTQYF

clone size: .
D gene: .
J gene: TRBJ2-7
V gene: TRBV6-5
CDR3 length: 12
CDR3 DNA: TGTGCCAGCGGACATAGCTCCTACGAGCAGTACTTC
CDR3 protein: CASGHSSYEQYF

clone size: .
D gene: .
J gene: TRBJ2-3
V gene: TRBV28
CDR3 length: 14
CDR3 DNA: TGTGCCAGCAGCGGCGCGGCCTCGTTGGATACGCAGTATTTT
CDR3 protein: CASSGAASLDTQYF

clone size: .
D gene: .
J gene: TRBJ1-3
V gene: TRBV7-9
CDR3 length: 13
CDR3 DNA: TGTGCCAGCGGAGGGAGCTCTGGAAACACCATATATTTT
CDR3 protein: CASGGSSGNTIYF

clone size: .
D gene: TRBD1
J gene: TRBJ1-5
V gene: TRBV12-3/TRBV12-4
CDR3 length: 12
CDR3 DNA: TGTGCCAGCGGCAGGGGGAATCAGCCCCAGCATTTT
CDR3 protein: CASGRGNQPQHF

clone size: .
D gene: .
J gene: TRBJ1-4
V gene: TRBV7-9
CDR3 length: 16
CDR3 DNA: TGTGCCAGCAGCGCGAGGACAGCCGTCACAGGTGAAAAACTGTTTTTT
CDR3 protein: CASSARTAVTGEKLFF